The clone carrying this T cell receptor (beta chain) was recorded many times. The antigen remains unidentified. V was clipped by 7 bases and J by 9 bases; unmatched bases: 16. CDR1 and CDR2 (germline): SGHTA, FQGNSA. This CDR3 is built from 16 residues. These data originate in a study of T cells in Graves' hyperthyroidism and ophthalmopathy. Findings of the study overall: Through a model of 13 V-J features, ophthalmopathy was separated from stable hyperthyroidism.

TCR beta CDR3 regions were amplified from RNA transcripts. In the first-round RT-PCR of the TCR CDR3, the HTBI primer set was used. Via MiXCR, TCRdb re-called the multiplex PCR reads, giving one row per CDR3 protein. The profile shows approximately 260,000 distinct CDR3 sequences, 13% to 15% of them singletons. Hyperthyroidism was newly diagnosed in patients aged 18 to 65 (duration under 2 months). Preceding any ophthalmopathy symptoms, the blood sample dates from first hyperthyroidism diagnosis. The rearrangement links TRBV7-2 to TRBJ2-1; 9 nucleotides agree with TRBD2. The sequenced sample was blood. This clonotype originated in a woman in her 50s with Graves' hyperthyroidism that later progressed to Graves' ophthalmopathy. CDR3: CASTGRGTSSSSEQFF. The CDR3 DNA sequence: TGTGCCAGCACCGGGAGGGGGACTAGCTCATCCAGTGAGCAGTTCTTC.